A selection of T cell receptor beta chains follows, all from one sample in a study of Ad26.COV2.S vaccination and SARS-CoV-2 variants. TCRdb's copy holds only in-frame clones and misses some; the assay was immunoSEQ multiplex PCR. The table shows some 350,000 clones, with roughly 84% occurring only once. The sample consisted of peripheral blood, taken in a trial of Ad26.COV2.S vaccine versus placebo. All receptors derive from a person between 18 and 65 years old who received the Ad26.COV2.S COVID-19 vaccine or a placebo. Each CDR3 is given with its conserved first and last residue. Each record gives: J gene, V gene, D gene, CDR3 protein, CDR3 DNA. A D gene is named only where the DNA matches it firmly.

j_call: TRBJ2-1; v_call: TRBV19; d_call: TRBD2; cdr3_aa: CASSIGRGAHNEQFF; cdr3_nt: TGTGCCAGTAGTATTGGGCGGGGGGCCCACAATGAGCAGTTCTTC
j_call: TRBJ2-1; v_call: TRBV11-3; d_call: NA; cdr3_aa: CASSQGPGSRNEQFF; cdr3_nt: TGTGCCAGCAGCCAGGGGCCGGGATCAAGGAATGAGCAGTTCTTC
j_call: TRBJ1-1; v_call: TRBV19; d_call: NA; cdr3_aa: CASRNVGYGANTEAFF; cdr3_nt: TGTGCCAGTAGGAACGTCGGTTATGGCGCGAACACTGAAGCTTTCTTT
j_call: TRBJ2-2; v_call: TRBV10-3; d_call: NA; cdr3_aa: CATSEMLSTNTGELFF; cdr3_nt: TGTGCCACCTCAGAAATGCTATCTACAAACACCGGGGAGCTGTTTTTT
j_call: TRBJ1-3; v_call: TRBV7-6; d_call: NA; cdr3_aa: CASSLVPMDSGNTIYF; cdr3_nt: TGTGCCAGCAGCTTAGTCCCGATGGACTCTGGAAACACCATATATTTT
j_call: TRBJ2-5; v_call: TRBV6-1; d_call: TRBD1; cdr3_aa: CASSVLTGVTKETQYF; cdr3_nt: TGTGCCAGCAGTGTGCTTACAGGGGTTACTAAAGAGACCCAGTACTTC
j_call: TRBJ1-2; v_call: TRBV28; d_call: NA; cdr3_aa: CASEENQGTGYTF; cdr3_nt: TGTGCCAGCGAGGAAAACCAAGGGACAGGCTACACCTTC
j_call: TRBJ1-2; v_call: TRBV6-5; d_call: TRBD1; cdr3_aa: CASSYLTGAHMGYTF; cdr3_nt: TGTGCCAGCAGTTACTTGACAGGGGCGCATATGGGCTACACCTTC
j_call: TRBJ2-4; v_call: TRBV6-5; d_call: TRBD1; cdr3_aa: CASPDRVGGIQYF; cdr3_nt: TGTGCCAGCCCGGACAGGGTCGGCGGTATTCAGTACTTC
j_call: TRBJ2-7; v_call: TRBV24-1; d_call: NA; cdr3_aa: CATSDSGGPSYEQYF; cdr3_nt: TGTGCCACCAGTGATTCTGGCGGTCCATCCTACGAGCAGTACTTC